A single sample gave rise to the 3 T cell receptor beta chains below, sequenced in a study of shared clonotypes between healthy human individuals. This table comes from immunoSEQ multiplex PCR, and its TCRdb copy is limited to in-frame clones, with some not included. The sample records some 2 million clones, 95% being singletons. Material: naive CD4+ T cells sorted from blood. Subset meaning: CD45RA+ positively selected. Receptors were obtained from a man younger than 30 in good health.

V is TRBV12-5 and J is TRBJ1-1, with D perhaps TRBD1 (5 bases). The CDR3 runs 10 residues. V was trimmed by 3 bases and J by 13 bases, leaving 9 bases between them. CDR1 is LGHNT, CDR2 FRNRAP, per germline. The CDR3 sequence is CASGLRGDFF. In DNA, the CDR3 is TGTGCTAGTGGTTTAAGGGGAGATTTCTTT.

V is TRBV14 and J is TRBJ1-1; D not resolved. The V gene's germline CDR1 is SGHDN and CDR2 FVKESK. V was trimmed by 3 bases and J by 6 bases, leaving 2 bases between them. This CDR3 has 10 amino acids. In DNA, the CDR3 is TGTGCCAGCAGCCATCCTGAAGCTTTCTTT. This encodes CASSHPEAFF. Full variable domain (remainder filled in from reference TRBV14 and TRBJ1-1): EAGVTQFPSHSVIEKGQTVTLRCDPISGHDNLYWYRRVMGKEIKFLLHFVKESKQDESGMPNNRFLAERTGGTYSTLKVQPAELEDSGVYFCASSHPEAFFGQGTRLTVV.

This clone came up once. Other DNA sequences in this sample translate to the same CDR3. V gene TRBV2 combines with J gene TRBJ1-4; 8 bases fit TRBD1. Germline CDR1 reads SNHLY; CDR2 reads FYNNEI. V lost 3 bases and J lost 3; bases outside the gene matches: 0. CDR3 length: 14 residues. The CDR3 sequence: CASSEGQANEKLFF. The CDR3 DNA follows: TGTGCCAGCAGTGAGGGACAGGCTAATGAAAAACTGTTTTTT.